The clone carrying this T cell receptor beta chain showed up just a few times. Germline CDR1 and CDR2: SQVTM and ANQGSEA. V trimming: 4 bases; J trimming: 4 bases; junction bases outside the gene matches: 7. The CDR3 is 14 residues long. This specimen comes from a study of human T cells and chemical hapten exposure. Study-level background: The cohort included alopecia areata under or over 50% scalp, totalis and universalis.

The time point is: patch test 1, 2 weeks after DPC sensitization. The treatment is: therapeutic diphenylcyclopropenone sensitization with weekly scalp DPC. Each CDR3 protein gets one entry after TCRdb re-called the RACE reads with MiXCR. Seen here are over 95,000 distinct CDR3 sequences, 9.5% to 15% observed once, and the top ten hold 2% to 2.5%. This receptor was identified in a woman between 40 and 50 years old with alopecia areata. Some clones in this sample may be carry-over from other donors' samples. The chain has TRBV29-1 and TRBJ1-2; 9 positions match TRBD1. Sample: whole blood, taken in connection with sensitization to the hapten diphenylcyclopropenone (DPC). CDR3 DNA: TGCAGCGTTGGGACAGGGGCCCCAGTCTATGGCTACACCTTC. It specifies CSVGTGAPVYGYTF.